The 6 T cell receptor beta chains listed next were all sequenced from one sample in a study of Graves' ophthalmopathy and Graves' hyperthyroidism. Amplifying from RNA transcripts, the study obtained TCR beta CDR3 regions. Amplification began with first-round RT-PCR using HTBI primers, then second-round multiplex PCR was performed. TCRdb reprocessed the multiplex PCR reads via MiXCR and lists one record per CDR3 protein. Of about 220,000 distinct CDR3 sequences detected, around a fifth appear once; the ten largest clones hold about 46%. Sequenced sample: peripheral blood. The receptors derive from a woman aged 50 to 60 with Graves' ophthalmopathy.

This clonotype was seen ten or more times. The chain carries TRBV10-3 and TRBJ1-3; D unresolved. Germline CDR1 reads ENHRY; CDR2 reads SYGVKD. The V gene lost 0 bases and the J gene lost 8 bases, with 14 bases spanning the gap. The CDR3 extends over 15 amino acids. The CDR3 DNA follows: TGTGCCATCAGTGAGTCGAGAGGCGGGATCGACACCATATATTTT. Protein: CAISESRGGIDTIYF.

This clonotype was found many times. The rearrangement links TRBV7-9 to TRBJ1-1; tentatively, D is TRBD1 (6 bases). Germline V CDR1 and CDR2: SEHNR, FQNEAQ (reference sequence). CDR3 length equals 15 residues. V lost 4 bases and J lost 2, with 14 bases in between. Here the CDR3 reads CASSYLRTANTEAFF. DNA of the CDR3: TGTGCCAGCAGCTACCTTAGGACAGCCAACACTGAAGCTTTCTTT.

This clonotype has ten or more counts. The rearrangement uses TRBV24-1 and TRBJ2-5, with a possible D match to TRBD1 (6 bases). The CDR3 totals 14 residues. V shed 5 bases and J shed 4 bases, with 13 bases lying between them. Germline V gives CDR1 KGHDR, CDR2 SFDVKD. The CDR3 region is CATSAPGVGETQYF. DNA of the CDR3: TGTGCCACCAGTGCCCCAGGGGTCGGAGAGACCCAGTACTTC.

This clonotype was counted at least ten times. The V call is TRBV25-1, the J call TRBJ2-7; 12 bases align to TRBD2. CDR3 length equals 16 residues. The V gene end was trimmed by 3 bases and the J gene end by 5 bases; junction bases not matched to a gene: 8. The V gene's germline CDR1 is MGHDK and CDR2 SYGVNS. In DNA form, the CDR3 reads TGTGCCAGCAGTGATTCTAGCGGGAGGGATTCCCACGAGCAGTACTTC. Encoded protein: CASSDSSGRDSHEQYF.

This clonotype appeared a few times. The chain has TRBV29-1 and TRBJ2-7; no definite D call. Trimming took off 7 bases at V and 5 bases at J, with 12 bases between the two ends. Germline values: CDR1 SQVTM, CDR2 ANQGSEA. The CDR3 has 11 amino acids. This chain's CDR3 is CSAAVSNEQYF. In nucleotides, the CDR3 is TGCAGCGCCGCCGTCAGCAACGAGCAGTACTTC.

At least ten counts were recorded for this clonotype. This chain connects TRBV6-1 to TRBJ2-5, with unresolved D. V was pared by 3 bases and J by 1 base, with 12 bases between. The CDR3 loop spans 15 amino acids. Germline values: CDR1 MNHNS, CDR2 SASEGT. CDR3 in amino acids: CASSDLAAIQETQYF. Here the CDR3 DNA reads TGTGCCAGCAGTGATTTAGCTGCCATCCAAGAGACCCAGTACTTC.